Each of the 4 T cell receptor beta chains below was sequenced from the same sample in a study of cytomegalovirus exposure and HLA in healthy donors. Primers included in the PCR were 60 Vbeta and 13 Jbeta primers. Assay: immunoSEQ multiplex PCR; the TCRdb copy retains only in-frame clones and omits some. The sample consists of approximately 100,000 clones, approximately 70% of them appearing once. What was sequenced was PBMCs. These receptors all come from a man younger than 40 in good health and CMV-seropositive.

The chain uses TRBV27 and TRBJ2-1, with 7 bases aligning to TRBD1. Germline V gene sequence: CDR1 MNHEY, CDR2 SMNVEV (reference sequence). With 2 bases clipped from V and 2 bases from J, the junction kept 0 bases outside the gene matches. CDR3 length: 14 amino acids. The CDR3 bases are TGTGCCAGCAGTTTACAGGGGGCCTACAATGAGCAGTTCTTC. This gives the protein CASSLQGAYNEQFF.

The J gene is TRBJ2-5, the V gene TRBV29-1; tentatively, D is TRBD2 (6 bases). Germline CDR1 reads SQVTM; CDR2 reads ANQGSEA. This CDR3 has 15 residues. The V gene lost 0 bases and the J gene lost 1 base, with 12 bases spanning the gap. CDR3 residues: CSVEDAGRPQETQYF. The CDR3 coding sequence is TGCAGCGTTGAAGATGCGGGACGACCCCAAGAGACCCAGTACTTC.

V is TRBV7-2 and J is TRBJ1-2; no clear D. Germline CDR1 SGHTA, CDR2 FQGNSA. This CDR3 has 12 amino acids. With 5 bases removed from V and 8 bases from J, the gap between germline ends came to 12 bases. CDR3 bases: TGTGCCAGCAGCCGCAGGAGGAGGGGCTACACCTTC. This translates into CASSRRRRGYTF. The complete variable domain, with remaining parts taken from reference TRBV7-2 and TRBJ1-2, reads GAGVSQSPSNKVTEKGKDVELRCDPISGHTALYWYRQSLGQGLEFLIYFQGNSAPDKSGLPSDRFSAERTGGSVSTLTIQRTQQEDSAVYLCASSRRRRGYTFGSGTRLTVV.

The chain carries TRBV9 and TRBJ2-3; D ambiguous. The CDR3 has 13 residues. The germline gives CDR1 SGDLS, CDR2 YYNGEE. Trimming took 3 bases from V and 2 from J, leaving 7 bases between them. The CDR3 protein is CASSAGPTDTQYF. CDR3 DNA sequence: TGTGCCAGCAGCGCGGGTCCCACAGATACGCAGTATTTT.